Listed below are T cell receptor beta chains from one sample, sequenced in a study of cytomegalovirus exposure and HLA in healthy donors. Some clones are missing from TCRdb's copy, which holds only in-frame ones; the method was immunoSEQ multiplex PCR. Among around 120,000 clones listed, roughly three fifths were seen once. The material sequenced was PBMCs. These receptors all stem from a woman between 40 and 55 years old in good health and CMV-seropositive. Each CDR3 is given with its conserved first and last residue. Each record gives: V gene, clone size, D gene, J gene, CDR3 protein, CDR3 DNA. A D gene is named only where the DNA matches it firmly. Size values are once, few and many counts, or a class for expanded clones, and some rows have none.

>TRBV5-1|once|TRBD1|TRBJ1-4
CASSQGTGTEKLFF
TGCGCCAGCAGCCAAGGGACAGGGACCGAAAAACTGTTTTTT
>TRBV5-6|NA|TRBD1|TRBJ2-1
CASSTGAGQGNYNEQFF
TGTGCCAGCAGCACTGGGGCGGGACAGGGTAACTACAATGAGCAGTTCTTC
>TRBV30|NA|TRBD2|TRBJ2-1
CAWDNSGGSAGNEQFF
TGTGCCTGGGACAATAGCGGGGGCTCTGCGGGCAATGAGCAGTTCTTC
>TRBV7-9|NA|TRBD1|TRBJ1-5
CASSLLSGQGSQPQHF
TGTGCCAGCAGCTTACTTTCAGGACAGGGCAGCCAGCCCCAGCATTTT
>TRBV27|NA|TRBD1|TRBJ1-1
CASSLVAGGNTEAFF
TGTGCCAGCAGTCTAGTAGCAGGGGGGAACACTGAAGCTTTCTTT
>TRBV18|NA|TRBD1|TRBJ2-7
CASSPPGQGAYEQYF
TGTGCCAGCTCACCACCAGGACAGGGGGCTTACGAGCAGTACTTC
>TRBV7-6|few|NA|TRBJ2-7
CASSLIGDISYEQYF
TGTGCCAGCAGCTTAATAGGGGACATTTCCTACGAGCAGTACTTC
>TRBV7-2|NA|NA|TRBJ2-5
CASSSYVQETQYF
TGTGCCAGCAGCTCCTACGTCCAAGAGACCCAGTACTTC
>TRBV7-9|NA|NA|TRBJ1-1
CSSSASTHRVTEAFF
TGTTCCAGCAGCGCCTCAACCCACAGGGTCACTGAAGCTTTCTTT
>TRBV15|NA|NA|TRBJ2-2
CATSRVTTGGLFF
TGTGCCACCAGCAGAGTAACGACCGGGGGGCTGTTTTTT
>TRBV27|NA|TRBD1|TRBJ2-1
CASSLEGTGGNEQFF
TGTGCCAGCAGTTTGGAAGGGACAGGGGGCAATGAGCAGTTCTTC
>TRBV27|NA|NA|TRBJ2-3
CATSTRSGPDTDTQYF
TGTGCCACCTCCACCCGTAGCGGTCCAGACACAGATACGCAGTATTTT
>TRBV5-1|NA|TRBD1|TRBJ2-6
CASSTRTGTGANVLTF
TGCGCCAGCAGCACCCGGACAGGGACTGGGGCCAACGTCCTGACTTTC
>TRBV11-2|NA|TRBD2|TRBJ2-7
CASSPPQLAEYAYEQYF
TGTGCCAGCAGCCCCCCCCAACTAGCGGAATACGCCTACGAGCAGTACTTC
>TRBV4-1|NA|NA|TRBJ2-1
CASSLTGNEQFF
TGCGCCAGCAGTCTGACCGGGAATGAGCAGTTCTTC
>TRBV5-1|NA|TRBD1|TRBJ2-5
CASSRGTGQETQYF
TGCGCCAGCAGCAGAGGGACAGGCCAAGAGACCCAGTACTTC
>TRBV5-8|NA|TRBD1|TRBJ2-2
CASSLGQVRTGELFF
TGTGCCAGCAGCCTAGGACAGGTCCGCACCGGGGAGCTGTTTTTT
>TRBV5-1|NA|NA|TRBJ2-3
CASSLTGHQSSTDTQYF
TGCGCCAGCAGCTTGACAGGACACCAGTCTTCCACAGATACGCAGTATTTT
>TRBV19|few|NA|TRBJ1-5
CASSLTTLLGNQPQHF
TGTGCCAGTAGTCTTACTACGCTCCTGGGCAATCAGCCCCAGCATTTT
>TRBV9|few|NA|TRBJ1-2
CASSLGGGTLSNYGYTF
TGTGCCAGCAGCCTAGGGGGGGGGACCCTTTCTAACTATGGCTACACCTTC
>TRBV10-3|NA|NA|TRBJ1-5
CAISESQNNQPQHF
TGTGCCATCAGTGAGTCACAGAACAATCAGCCCCAGCATTTT
>TRBV7-7|NA|NA|TRBJ2-5
CASSPIAETIPVKTQYF
TGTGCCAGCAGCCCGATCGCTGAGACTATCCCCGTTAAGACCCAGTACTTC
>TRBV28|few|NA|TRBJ1-4
CASSSGWTNEKLFF
TGTGCCAGCAGCTCAGGGTGGACTAATGAAAAACTGTTTTTT
>TRBV7-2|NA|TRBD1|TRBJ2-7
CASSPRTGYEQYF
TGTGCCAGCAGCCCAAGGACAGGGTACGAGCAGTACTTC
>TRBV7-7|few|TRBD1|TRBJ1-2
CAFESGGSLIYGYTF
TGTGCTTTCGAATCAGGGGGTAGCCTGATCTATGGCTACACCTTC
>TRBV5-8|few|NA|TRBJ2-1
CASSPRDLYNEQFF
TGTGCCAGCAGCCCGCGGGACCTTTACAATGAGCAGTTCTTC
>TRBV7-9|NA|TRBD2|TRBJ2-1
CASSSFQTSGKSNEQFF
TGTGCCAGCAGCTCCTTCCAGACTAGCGGGAAGTCGAATGAGCAGTTCTTC
>TRBV5-1|NA|NA|TRBJ2-7
CASSGAGSAYEQYF
TGCGCCAGCAGCGGGGCAGGGTCTGCCTACGAGCAGTACTTC
>TRBV5-4|NA|TRBD2|TRBJ2-1
CASSSGGGGSYNEQFF
TGTGCCAGCAGCTCGGGGGGGGGTGGATCCTACAATGAGCAGTTCTTC
>TRBV6-8|NA|NA|TRBJ1-3
CASRQQGYGNTIYF
TGTGCCAGCAGGCAACAGGGATATGGAAACACCATATATTTT
>TRBV19|NA|NA|TRBJ2-3
CASSADSYTDTQYF
TGTGCCAGTAGTGCGGACAGTTACACAGATACGCAGTATTTT
>TRBV7-9|few|NA|TRBJ2-6
CASSPGGNSGANVLTF
TGTGCCAGCAGCCCAGGGGGGAACTCTGGGGCCAACGTCCTGACTTTC
>TRBV7-8|NA|TRBD2|TRBJ2-5
CASSLGLEETQYF
TGTGCCAGCAGCTTGGGACTAGAGGAGACCCAGTACTTC
>TRBV5-4|NA|NA|TRBJ1-1
CASSLGRLSSEAFF
TGTGCCAGCAGCCTGGGGCGGCTATCTTCCGAAGCTTTCTTT
>TRBV7-9|few|NA|TRBJ2-7
CASSSPGTSLYEQYF
TGTGCCAGCAGCTCCCCCGGGACAAGTCTCTACGAGCAGTACTTC